These T cell receptor beta chains were read from a single sample in a study of OX40 agonist ivuxolimab in advanced cancers. Libraries were prepared by immunoSEQ multiplex PCR; TCRdb keeps only in-frame clonotypes and omits some of them. The sample yields under 85,000 clones, 85% to 95% seen once. Sequences were derived from CD4+ or CD8+ T cells sorted from blood, sampled in a trial of the OX40 agonist ivuxolimab. The source is an adult with an advanced solid tumor such as melanoma, head and neck, liver or kidney cancer. Both conserved end residues are part of each CDR3. A D gene is named only where the DNA matches it firmly. Where a row states a size, it is once, few, many or the class of an expanded clone; other rows omit it.

abundance: -; d_gene: TRBD2; j_gene: TRBJ2-3; len: 16; v_gene: TRBV5-1; CDR3aa: CASSRLAGVGTDTQYF; CDR3nt: TGCGCCAGCAGCCGACTAGCGGGAGTTGGAACAGATACGCAGTATTTT
abundance: -; d_gene: TRBD1; j_gene: TRBJ2-2; len: 14; v_gene: TRBV7-8; CDR3aa: CASSLTGRDRLTFF; CDR3nt: TGTGCCAGCAGCTTAACCGGACGGGACAGGCTAACCTTTTTT
abundance: -; d_gene: -; j_gene: TRBJ2-1; len: 15; v_gene: TRBV5-4; CDR3aa: CASSLGAPRQVEQFF; CDR3nt: TGTGCCAGCAGCCTCGGGGCTCCCCGGCAGGTTGAGCAGTTCTTC
abundance: -; d_gene: TRBD1; j_gene: TRBJ1-4; len: 13; v_gene: TRBV28; CDR3aa: CASRRDRVEKLFF; CDR3nt: TGTGCCAGCAGGCGGGACAGGGTTGAAAAACTGTTTTTT
abundance: -; d_gene: -; j_gene: TRBJ1-3; len: 14; v_gene: TRBV5-6; CDR3aa: CASSYPSSGNTIYF; CDR3nt: TGTGCCAGCAGCTACCCCAGCTCTGGAAACACCATATATTTT
abundance: -; d_gene: -; j_gene: TRBJ2-1; len: 14; v_gene: TRBV15; CDR3aa: CATSREASSNEQFF; CDR3nt: TGTGCCACCAGCAGAGAAGCCTCCTCCAATGAGCAGTTCTTC
abundance: -; d_gene: -; j_gene: TRBJ2-5; len: 17; v_gene: TRBV5-1; CDR3aa: CASSFPTGTPWGETQYF; CDR3nt: TGCGCCAGCAGCTTCCCCACCGGGACCCCCTGGGGGGAGACCCAGTACTTC
abundance: -; d_gene: -; j_gene: TRBJ2-1; len: 13; v_gene: TRBV18; CDR3aa: CASSPTRNNEQFF; CDR3nt: TGTGCCAGCTCCCCGACCAGAAACAATGAGCAGTTCTTC
abundance: -; d_gene: TRBD1; j_gene: TRBJ2-5; len: 15; v_gene: TRBV5-1; CDR3aa: CASSSSQGARETQYF; CDR3nt: TGCGCCAGCAGCTCCTCGCAGGGGGCGCGAGAGACCCAGTACTTC
abundance: -; d_gene: -; j_gene: TRBJ2-3; len: 11; v_gene: TRBV28; CDR3aa: CASSWGDTQYF; CDR3nt: TGTGCCAGCAGTTGGGGAGATACGCAGTATTTT
abundance: -; d_gene: -; j_gene: TRBJ2-3; len: 15; v_gene: TRBV11-3; CDR3aa: CASSLDRRDSITQYF; CDR3nt: TGTGCCAGCAGCTTAGATAGGAGGGACTCTATTACGCAGTATTTT
abundance: -; d_gene: TRBD2; j_gene: TRBJ2-7; len: 15; v_gene: TRBV11-3; CDR3aa: CASSVTSGKSAEQYF; CDR3nt: TGTGCCAGCAGCGTGACTAGCGGGAAGTCGGCCGAGCAGTACTTC
abundance: -; d_gene: -; j_gene: TRBJ2-4; len: 14; v_gene: TRBV7-2; CDR3aa: CASSPIRAKNIQYF; CDR3nt: TGTGCCAGCAGCCCCATAAGGGCCAAAAACATTCAGTACTTC
abundance: -; d_gene: -; j_gene: TRBJ2-5; len: 16; v_gene: TRBV12-5; CDR3aa: CASGPPRVKESETQYF; CDR3nt: TGTGCTAGTGGTCCCCCCCGGGTTAAGGAGTCGGAGACCCAGTACTTC
abundance: -; d_gene: TRBD1; j_gene: TRBJ2-7; len: 13; v_gene: TRBV18; CDR3aa: CASSPYRGSEQYF; CDR3nt: TGTGCCAGCTCACCATACAGGGGCAGCGAGCAGTACTTC
abundance: -; d_gene: -; j_gene: TRBJ1-3; len: 15; v_gene: TRBV30; CDR3aa: CAWSVSGRRGNTIYF; CDR3nt: TGTGCCTGGAGTGTATCAGGTCGTCGTGGAAACACCATATATTTT
abundance: -; d_gene: -; j_gene: TRBJ2-3; len: 14; v_gene: TRBV5-1; CDR3aa: CASSLGRDTDTQYF; CDR3nt: TGCGCCAGCAGCTTGGGACGGGACACAGATACGCAGTATTTT
abundance: -; d_gene: TRBD1; j_gene: TRBJ1-2; len: 13; v_gene: TRBV30; CDR3aa: CAWSVSDRGGYTF; CDR3nt: TGTGCCTGGAGTGTGTCGGACAGGGGTGGCTACACCTTC
abundance: -; d_gene: -; j_gene: TRBJ2-6; len: 16; v_gene: TRBV9; CDR3aa: CASSVARISGANVLTF; CDR3nt: TGTGCCAGCAGCGTAGCTCGTATCTCTGGGGCCAACGTCCTGACTTTC
abundance: -; d_gene: TRBD1; j_gene: TRBJ1-2; len: 16; v_gene: TRBV27; CDR3aa: CASRAKGASSNYGYTF; CDR3nt: TGTGCCAGCAGGGCGAAGGGGGCCTCTAGTAACTATGGCTACACCTTC
abundance: -; d_gene: TRBD2; j_gene: TRBJ2-7; len: 15; v_gene: TRBV2; CDR3aa: CASSYSGRAGNEQYF; CDR3nt: TGTGCCAGCAGTTATAGCGGGAGGGCCGGTAACGAGCAGTACTTC
abundance: -; d_gene: TRBD1; j_gene: TRBJ2-5; len: 15; v_gene: TRBV15; CDR3aa: CATSRDRGQGETQYF; CDR3nt: TGTGCCACCAGCAGAGATCGGGGACAGGGAGAGACCCAGTACTTC
abundance: -; d_gene: -; j_gene: TRBJ2-1; len: 12; v_gene: TRBV6-5; CDR3aa: CASSPPSLRQFF; CDR3nt: TGTGCCAGCAGCCCTCCCAGCTTGCGTCAGTTCTTC
abundance: -; d_gene: -; j_gene: TRBJ2-3; len: 14; v_gene: TRBV28; CDR3aa: CASSPGTSTDTQYF; CDR3nt: TGTGCCAGCAGTCCCGGGACTAGCACAGATACGCAGTATTTT
abundance: -; d_gene: -; j_gene: TRBJ2-5; len: 14; v_gene: TRBV7-7; CDR3aa: CASSPRGAGETQYF; CDR3nt: TGTGCTAGCAGCCCGAGGGGGGCGGGAGAGACCCAGTACTTC
abundance: -; d_gene: -; j_gene: TRBJ2-2; len: 15; v_gene: TRBV7-2; CDR3aa: CASSLLAENTGELFF; CDR3nt: TGTGCCAGCAGCCTATTAGCCGAGAACACCGGGGAGCTGTTTTTT
abundance: -; d_gene: TRBD1; j_gene: TRBJ1-6; len: 15; v_gene: TRBV5-6; CDR3aa: CASSLAQGAGSPLHF; CDR3nt: TGTGCCAGCAGCTTGGCTCAGGGGGCAGGTTCACCCCTCCACTTT
abundance: -; d_gene: TRBD2; j_gene: TRBJ2-5; len: 15; v_gene: TRBV5-6; CDR3aa: CASSSLGLAEETQYF; CDR3nt: TGTGCCAGCAGCTCCCTCGGGCTAGCGGAAGAGACCCAGTACTTC
abundance: -; d_gene: TRBD2; j_gene: TRBJ2-1; len: 15; v_gene: TRBV5-1; CDR3aa: CASSLFAGGPNEQFF; CDR3nt: TGCGCCAGCAGCTTGTTTGCGGGAGGGCCCAATGAGCAGTTCTTC
abundance: -; d_gene: -; j_gene: TRBJ1-1; len: 13; v_gene: TRBV28; CDR3aa: CASGGPMNTEAFF; CDR3nt: TGTGCCAGCGGGGGCCCCATGAACACTGAAGCTTTCTTT
abundance: -; d_gene: -; j_gene: TRBJ2-1; len: 18; v_gene: TRBV2; CDR3aa: CASSETIGSRNSYNEQFF; CDR3nt: TGTGCCAGCAGTGAAACGATTGGCAGTCGCAACTCCTACAATGAGCAGTTCTTC
abundance: -; d_gene: -; j_gene: TRBJ1-5; len: 16; v_gene: TRBV7-9; CDR3aa: CASSLYEGDSNQPQHF; CDR3nt: TGTGCCAGCAGCTTATATGAGGGGGATAGCAATCAGCCCCAGCATTTT
abundance: -; d_gene: TRBD1; j_gene: TRBJ2-5; len: 16; v_gene: TRBV5-4; CDR3aa: CASSSRDRGGLETQYF; CDR3nt: TGTGCCAGCAGCTCTCGGGACAGGGGTGGATTAGAGACCCAGTACTTC
abundance: -; d_gene: -; j_gene: TRBJ1-5; len: 14; v_gene: TRBV28; CDR3aa: CASSEGTKNQPQHF; CDR3nt: TGTGCCAGCAGTGAAGGAACAAAGAATCAGCCCCAGCATTTT
abundance: -; d_gene: TRBD2; j_gene: TRBJ2-7; len: 17; v_gene: TRBV7-2; CDR3aa: CASSSAAGLAGEGEQYF; CDR3nt: TGTGCCAGCAGCTCGGCCGCGGGACTAGCGGGAGAAGGCGAGCAGTACTTC
abundance: -; d_gene: -; j_gene: TRBJ1-3; len: 18; v_gene: TRBV4-1; CDR3aa: CASSQDPSILRSGNTIYF; CDR3nt: TGCGCCAGCAGCCAAGATCCGTCCATACTTCGCTCTGGAAACACCATATATTTT
abundance: -; d_gene: TRBD1; j_gene: TRBJ1-1; len: 13; v_gene: TRBV7-2; CDR3aa: CASSLDREAEAFF; CDR3nt: TGTGCTAGCAGTTTGGACAGGGAGGCTGAAGCTTTCTTT
abundance: -; d_gene: -; j_gene: TRBJ2-5; len: 15; v_gene: TRBV4-3; CDR3aa: CASSQVGRSVETQYF; CDR3nt: TGCGCCAGCAGCCAAGTAGGCCGAAGTGTGGAGACCCAGTACTTC
abundance: -; d_gene: TRBD2; j_gene: TRBJ2-1; len: 15; v_gene: TRBV15; CDR3aa: CATRTLAVSYNEQFF; CDR3nt: TGTGCCACCAGGACCCTAGCGGTATCCTACAATGAGCAGTTCTTC
abundance: -; d_gene: -; j_gene: TRBJ2-3; len: 14; v_gene: TRBV27; CDR3aa: CASGGPKSTDTQYF; CDR3nt: TGTGCCAGCGGGGGACCCAAGAGCACAGATACGCAGTATTTT
abundance: -; d_gene: -; j_gene: TRBJ1-4; len: 15; v_gene: TRBV7-2; CDR3aa: CASSPSSGGTEKLFF; CDR3nt: TGTGCCAGCAGCCCTTCCTCGGGTGGGACGGAAAAACTGTTTTTT
abundance: -; d_gene: TRBD2; j_gene: TRBJ2-7; len: 15; v_gene: TRBV6-1; CDR3aa: CASSGALAGPYEQYF; CDR3nt: TGTGCCAGCAGTGGGGCGCTAGCGGGGCCTTACGAGCAGTACTTC
abundance: -; d_gene: -; j_gene: TRBJ2-3; len: 15; v_gene: TRBV19; CDR3aa: CASDQGGHLTGTQYF; CDR3nt: TGTGCCAGCGATCAAGGGGGGCATCTAACCGGTACGCAGTATTTT
abundance: -; d_gene: -; j_gene: TRBJ2-1; len: 16; v_gene: TRBV9; CDR3aa: CASNRHPSPAYNEQFF; CDR3nt: TGTGCCAGCAACCGACACCCCTCTCCAGCATACAATGAGCAGTTCTTC
abundance: -; d_gene: TRBD1; j_gene: TRBJ2-2; len: 21; v_gene: TRBV5-1; CDR3aa: CASSYLNPGTGLTRLTGELFF; CDR3nt: TGCGCCAGCAGCTACTTAAATCCCGGGACAGGATTAACTAGGCTCACCGGGGAGCTGTTTTTT
abundance: once; d_gene: -; j_gene: TRBJ1-1; len: 15; v_gene: TRBV19; CDR3aa: CASSIRSGGFAEAFF; CDR3nt: TGTGCCAGTAGTATTCGATCGGGGGGCTTCGCTGAAGCTTTCTTT
abundance: once; d_gene: -; j_gene: TRBJ1-4; len: 15; v_gene: TRBV5-1; CDR3aa: CASSLSVTGNEKLFF; CDR3nt: TGCGCCAGCAGCTTGTCCGTCACAGGGAATGAAAAACTGTTTTTT
abundance: -; d_gene: -; j_gene: TRBJ1-5; len: 14; v_gene: TRBV5-1; CDR3aa: CASSYTGGYQPQHF; CDR3nt: TGCGCCAGCAGCTATACCGGGGGGTATCAGCCCCAGCATTTT
abundance: -; d_gene: -; j_gene: TRBJ2-1; len: 11; v_gene: TRBV5-8; CDR3aa: CASSLVGEQFF; CDR3nt: TGTGCCAGCAGCTTGGTAGGTGAGCAGTTCTTC
abundance: -; d_gene: -; j_gene: TRBJ1-1; len: 13; v_gene: TRBV7-3; CDR3aa: CASSLVVGDEAFF; CDR3nt: TGTGCCAGCAGCTTAGTGGTCGGCGACGAAGCTTTCTTT
abundance: -; d_gene: -; j_gene: TRBJ2-2; len: 15; v_gene: TRBV7-9; CDR3aa: CASSLRREYTGELFF; CDR3nt: TGTGCCAGCAGCTTAAGGCGGGAATACACCGGGGAGCTGTTTTTT
abundance: few; d_gene: TRBD2; j_gene: TRBJ2-7; len: 17; v_gene: TRBV7-9; CDR3aa: CASSHLERASGIYEQYF; CDR3nt: TGTGCCAGCAGCCATTTGGAGCGGGCTAGCGGGATTTACGAGCAGTACTTC
abundance: -; d_gene: TRBD1; j_gene: TRBJ2-2; len: 14; v_gene: TRBV23-1; CDR3aa: CAHSRGRRTGELFF; CDR3nt: TGCGCCCACTCTAGGGGGCGACGGACCGGGGAGCTGTTTTTT
abundance: few; d_gene: TRBD2; j_gene: TRBJ2-3; len: 17; v_gene: TRBV19; CDR3aa: CASSMVGGRVPGDTQYF; CDR3nt: TGTGCCAGTAGTATGGTAGGCGGGAGGGTTCCGGGAGATACGCAGTATTTT
abundance: -; d_gene: TRBD1; j_gene: TRBJ2-4; len: 13; v_gene: TRBV6-5; CDR3aa: CASSGTGGNIQYF; CDR3nt: TGTGCCAGCAGTGGGACAGGGGGCAACATTCAGTACTTC